This T cell receptor beta chain originates from a study of cytomegalovirus exposure and HLA in healthy donors. Points on this clone: Its antigen is unknown.

The primer mix had 60 Vbeta and 13 Jbeta primers. The repertoire was sequenced with immunoSEQ multiplex PCR; TCRdb's copy has only in-frame clones and lacks some. Among about 160,000 clones listed, roughly four fifths were seen once. Points from the study as a whole: Judged likely to be a sequencing artifact was a cluster of highly shared sequence variants. The investigators catalogued 150 or so TCR beta chains as cytomegalovirus-associated. Relative to the 666-donor mean, N-insertions were reportedly fewer in an Asian-associated ancestry cluster in a later analysis.

The CDR3 covers 15 residues. Trimming stripped 2 bases from V and 8 bases from J, with 16 bases between. The germline CDR1 and CDR2 sequences are SGHAT and FQNNGV. The receptor comes from a woman aged 18-29 years in good health and CMV-seronegative. The V and J genes are TRBV11-2 and TRBJ2-4; D might be TRBD1 (6 bases). What was sequenced was PBMCs. CDR3 loop: CASSLPRQVGDIQYF. In DNA, the CDR3 is TGTGCCAGCAGCTTACCGCGACAGGTCGGGGACATTCAGTACTTC.